This T cell receptor (beta chain) was identified in a study of T cell repertoires in cytomegalovirus infection. The V segment lost 2 bases and the J segment 4 bases; nucleotides outside the gene matches: 4. This CDR3 contains 14 residues. In germline, CDR1 is MNHEY, CDR2 SVGEGT. This clonotype has only a few counts. What it binds is unknown. Study-wide results and caveats: CMV carriers having the relevant HLA were flagged by cumulative public TCR beta family frequency.

TCRdb re-analysed the reads in MiXCR, keeping a single row per CDR3 protein. The data contain about 440,000 distinct CDR3 sequences, about a third of them singletons. Sample: PBMCs. This clonotype originated in a human donor in good health (CMV status not recorded). Some clones in this sample may be carry-over from other donors' samples. The chain uses TRBV6-2 or TRBV6-3 and TRBJ2-7; 8 bases are shared with TRBD2. CDR3 residues: CASSYDGGAYEQYF. In DNA, the CDR3 is TGTGCCAGCAGTTACGACGGGGGGGCGTACGAGCAGTACTTC.